This TCR beta chain appears in the sequencing data of a study of blood T cell repertoires in COVID-19. Repertoires were generated with immunoSEQ multiplex PCR, while TCRdb's copy carries only in-frame clones and drops some. There are about 220,000 clones in the sample; roughly 79% occur only once, and over 14% lies in the top ten. Germline V gene data show CDR1 as MGHRA and CDR2 as YSYEKL. The CDR3 is made up of 16 amino acids. Trimming took 3 bases from V and 9 from J; bases not matched to a gene: 14. The chain couples TRBV4-1 to TRBJ2-1, with TRBD2 identical over 7 bases. Sequencing used PBMCs or T cells enriched from blood (not recorded which). The TCR sequence derives from a man in his forties who had recovered from COVID-19. The CDR3 DNA follows: TGCGCCAGCAGCCACCCTCCAGCTAGGCAGCGGGGTGAGCAGTTCTTC. It encodes CASSHPPARQRGEQFF.